The 32 T cell receptor beta chains reported below all come from one sample, sequenced in a study of CD8+ T cells in alopecia areata. Treatment noted: oral pan-JAK inhibitor, 5-10 mg twice daily. Sequencing relied on a cDNA template that was reverse transcribed from extracted RNA. The data were produced by immunoSEQ multiplex PCR, yet TCRdb's version contains in-frame clones alone and is incomplete. The sample records fewer than 250,000 clones, 50% to 70% being singletons. The specimen comprised CD4+ T cells sorted from blood, sampled at approximately week 50, from a patient treated with tofacitinib. The origin of the receptors is a human donor with alopecia areata.

V and J are TRBV4-1 and TRBJ2-3; D may be TRBD2 (5 bases). The ends were cut back, 1 base at V and 1 base at J, with 12 bases in the middle. Germline V gene lookup returns CDR1 MGHRA and CDR2 YSYEKL. CDR3 length equals 16 residues. CDR3 protein: CASSQALYGGTDTQYF. CDR3 sequence (DNA): TGCGCCAGCAGCCAAGCTCTTTACGGGGGCACAGATACGCAGTATTTT.

This chain uses TRBV7-2 with TRBJ1-2; 11 bases align to TRBD1. V lost 3 bases and J lost 6; bases outside the gene matches: 6. The CDR3 sequence is 15 residues long. Germline lookup yields CDR1 SGHTA and CDR2 FQGNSA. The chain's CDR3 is CASSFSGQGDHGYTF. The CDR3 DNA reads as TGTGCCAGCAGCTTCTCGGGACAGGGGGATCATGGCTACACCTTC.

The genes are TRBV4-3 and TRBJ2-3, with 12 bases matching TRBD2. Trimming removed 1 base from V and 4 bases from J; junction bases left unmatched: 3. Germline CDR1 LGHNA, CDR2 YSLEER. This CDR3 spans 16 amino acids. The CDR3, as DNA: TGCGCCAGCAGCCAAGGACTAGCGGGGGTAGCAGATACGCAGTATTTT. It yields the protein CASSQGLAGVADTQYF.

This chain joins TRBV6-5 and TRBJ2-1, with D unresolved. V lost 6 bases and J 5 bases, leaving 17 bases between the germline ends. Germline V gene lookup returns CDR1 MNHEY and CDR2 SVGAGI. This CDR3 has 15 residues. The CDR3 nucleotides are TGTGCCAGCAGCAAAAGATACGCAAATCACAATGAGCAGTTCTTC. Protein: CASSKRYANHNEQFF.

The chain carries TRBV27 and TRBJ2-6; D not resolved. Germline V gene data show CDR1 as MNHEY and CDR2 as SMNVEV (reference sequence). This CDR3 has 13 residues. V lost 6 bases and J lost 0, with 3 bases in between. This CDR3 is CASRLSGANVLTF. CDR3 sequence (DNA): TGTGCCAGCAGACTCTCTGGGGCCAACGTCCTGACTTTC.

The chain is built from TRBV30 and TRBJ1-2; no definite D call. The CDR3 is made up of 14 amino acids. Per the germline V gene, CDR1 is GTSNPN and CDR2 is SVGIG (reference sequence). With 4 bases removed from V and 4 bases from J, the gap between germline ends came to 16 bases. The CDR3 region is CAWTMKANIYGYTF. The CDR3 nucleotides read TGTGCCTGGACGATGAAGGCGAACATCTATGGCTACACCTTC.

The chain's CDR3 is CASSEKAGVHEQYF. CDR3 DNA sequence: TGCGCCAGCAGTGAGAAGGCAGGGGTCCACGAGCAGTACTTC. V gene TRBV10-1 combines with J gene TRBJ2-7; possibly TRBD1 for D (6 bases). Deletions cut 2 bases from V and 5 bases from J, with 13 bases between. CDR1 WNHNN and CDR2 SYGVQD come from the germline V gene (reference sequence). The CDR3 is 14 residues long.

The chain employs TRBV29-1 and TRBJ1-1; D not resolved. There are 11 residues in the CDR3. The ends were cut back, 7 bases at V and 3 bases at J, with 9 bases in the middle. CDR1 and CDR2 from the germline V gene are SQVTM and ANQGSEA. The CDR3 loop reads CSASGYTEAFF. DNA for the CDR3: TGCAGCGCCTCTGGGTACACTGAAGCTTTCTTT. Full variable domain (missing parts from reference TRBV29-1 and TRBJ1-1): SAVISQKPSRDICQRGTSLTIQCQVDSQVTMMFWYRQQPGQSLTLIATANQGSEATYESGFVIDKFPISRPNLTFSTLTVSNMSPEDSSIYLCSASGYTEAFFGQGTRLTVV.

CDR3 residues: CASSLESADNSPLHF. The CDR3 DNA reads as TGCGCCAGCAGCTTGGAGTCAGCCGATAATTCACCCCTCCACTTT. V is TRBV5-1 and J is TRBJ1-6; D is uncertain. Germline values: CDR1 SGHRS, CDR2 YFSETQ. The ends were cut back, 0 bases at V and 5 bases at J, with 9 bases in the middle. The CDR3 length is 15 residues.

V and J are TRBV4-1 and TRBJ2-3; possibly TRBD2 for D (6 bases). The germline CDR1 and CDR2 sequences are MGHRA and YSYEKL. CDR3 size: 13 residues. V gave up 2 bases and J gave up 4 bases, with 7 bases separating them. This CDR3 is CASSQRLADTQYF. Written as DNA, the CDR3 is TGCGCCAGCAGCCAACGACTAGCAGATACGCAGTATTTT.

This clone was counted between two and nine times. V and J are TRBV18 and TRBJ1-3; the D gene is possibly TRBD1 (5 bases). V gave up 1 base and J gave up 8 bases, with 9 bases separating them. The CDR3 is 13 residues long. The germline gives CDR1 KGHSH, CDR2 LQKENI. The CDR3 nucleotides are TGTGCCAGCTCACCACGCGGGGCGGACACCATATATTTT. As protein: CASSPRGADTIYF.

This clone has more than one count but fewer than ten. The CDR3 loop is CASSVRGAGSPLHF. As DNA, the CDR3 is TGTGCCAGCAGTGTGAGGGGGGCTGGATCACCCCTCCACTTT. The rearrangement uses TRBV2 and TRBJ1-6; possibly TRBD1 for D (6 bases). In germline, CDR1 is SNHLY, CDR2 FYNNEI. Trimming removed 4 bases at V and 10 bases at J, with 14 bases between. The CDR3 extends over 14 amino acids. The full variable domain, rest sourced from reference TRBV2 and TRBJ1-6, is EPEVTQTPSHQVTQMGQEVILRCVPISNHLYFYWYRQILGQKVEFLVSFYNNEISEKSEIFDDQFSVERPDGSNFTLKIRSTKLEDSAMYFCASSVRGAGSPLHFGNGTRLTVT.

V gene TRBV9 combines with J gene TRBJ2-1; 12 bases agree with TRBD2. CDR1 SGDLS and CDR2 YYNGEE come from the germline V gene. This CDR3 contains 17 residues. The J segment lost 0 bases and the V segment lost 3 bases, leaving 4 bases of the junction unmatched. Here the CDR3 reads CASSGLLAGGSYNEQFF. The CDR3 region has the DNA TGTGCCAGCAGCGGGTTACTAGCGGGGGGCTCCTACAATGAGCAGTTCTTC. The variable domain in full, with the rest retrieved from reference TRBV9 and TRBJ2-1, is DSGVTQTPKHLITATGQRVTLRCSPRSGDLSVYWYQQSLDQGLQFLIQYYNGEERAKGNILERFSAQQFPDLHSELNLSSLELGDSALYFCASSGLLAGGSYNEQFFGPGTRLTVL.

This clone occurred many times. V and J are TRBV5-1 and TRBJ2-2; 10 bases map to TRBD1. The length of the CDR3 is 17 residues. V shed 4 bases, J shed 4 bases, and the junction held 10 bases outside the gene matches. Germline CDR1 is SGHRS and CDR2 is YFSETQ. Written as DNA, the CDR3 is TGCGCCAGCAGCCCCCCGGGAGGGGACAGGGGCACCGGGGAGCTGTTTTTT. Translation gives CASSPPGGDRGTGELFF.

The V and J genes are TRBV30 and TRBJ1-2, with 7 bases lining up with TRBD1. Germline CDR1 reads GTSNPN; CDR2 reads SVGIG (reference sequence). The CDR3 is 12 residues long. Trimming removed 8 bases from V and 0 bases from J; junction bases left unmatched: 3. CDR3: CAGQEANYGYTF. The CDR3 nucleotides are TGTGCCGGACAGGAGGCTAACTATGGCTACACCTTC.

The V and J genes are TRBV11-2 and TRBJ2-3; D is unclear. The CDR3 contains 11 residues. Germline V CDR1 and CDR2: SGHAT, FQNNGV. V dropped 5 bases and J dropped 7 bases, with 7 bases sitting between them. CDR3 region: CASSHAHTQYF. CDR3 in DNA: TGTGCCAGCAGCCACGCCCATACGCAGTATTTT.

This rearrangement joins TRBV9 to TRBJ2-3; 8 nucleotides align to TRBD2. This CDR3 has 15 amino acids. The germline V gene has CDR1 SGDLS and CDR2 YYNGEE. Trimming cost V 4 bases and J 4 bases; bases outside gene matches: 8. The CDR3 protein is CASSLGLVLADTQYF. CDR3 sequence (DNA): TGTGCCAGCAGCCTGGGACTAGTTCTAGCAGATACGCAGTATTTT.

This clone was seen a few times. The chain has TRBV7-3 and TRBJ1-3; the match to TRBD1 covers 9 bases. Germline-derived CDR1 and CDR2 are SGHTA and FQGTGA. V gave up 5 bases and J gave up 2 bases; unmatched junction bases: 4. The CDR3 has 15 residues. The CDR3 is CASSANRGPGNTIYF. The DNA for the CDR3 is TGTGCCAGCAGCGCCAACAGGGGGCCTGGAAACACCATATATTTT.

V is TRBV9 and J is TRBJ2-3, with TRBD1 matching over 9 bases. The CDR3 is made up of 16 amino acids. The V gene end was trimmed by 3 bases and the J gene end by 1 base; junction bases not matched to a gene: 6. Germline V CDR1 and CDR2: SGDLS, YYNGEE. Here the CDR3 DNA reads TGTGCCAGCAGCGCCCGACAGGGGGTCGGCACAGATACGCAGTATTTT. Its protein product is CASSARQGVGTDTQYF.

V gene TRBV7-2 combines with J gene TRBJ2-5; 9 nucleotides match TRBD2. The CDR3 has 16 residues. Losses at the gene ends were 6 bases for V and 5 bases for J; bases not matched to a gene: 13. Germline CDR1 SGHTA, CDR2 FQGNSA. CDR3 in amino acids: CASSLTTGLARETQYF. For the CDR3, the DNA is TGTGCCAGCAGTTTAACGACGGGACTAGCTCGGGAGACCCAGTACTTC.

The rearrangement joins TRBV27 to TRBJ1-2; a possible D gene is TRBD1 (5 bases). Germline V gene lookup returns CDR1 MNHEY and CDR2 SMNVEV (reference sequence). V lost 0 bases, J lost 4 bases, and 9 bases lay in between. The CDR3 totals 14 residues. CDR3 DNA: TGTGCCAGCAGTTTATCGTGGGGGGGCTATGGCTACACCTTC. This codes for CASSLSWGGYGYTF.

V usage is TRBV30 and J usage is TRBJ1-2; D may be TRBD1 (6 bases). The CDR3 covers 16 residues. Trimming removed 0 bases at V and 0 bases at J, with 14 bases between. Germline V CDR1 and CDR2: GTSNPN, SVGIG (reference sequence). CDR3 nucleotide sequence: TGTGCCTGGAGTGTACTGGGGGCGGACACTAACTATGGCTACACCTTC. Amino acids: CAWSVLGADTNYGYTF. The variable domain in full, with the rest retrieved from reference TRBV30 and TRBJ1-2, is SQTIHQWPATLVQPVGSPLSLECTVEGTSNPNLYWYRQAAGRGLQLLFYSVGIGQISSEVPQNLSASRPQDRQFILSSKKLLLSDSGFYLCAWSVLGADTNYGYTFGSGTRLTVV.

V usage is TRBV6-5 and J usage is TRBJ1-2; perhaps TRBD1 as D (5 bases). The CDR3 consists of 15 residues. Trimming left V 6 bases short and J 3 bases short, with 17 bases between. Per germline, CDR1 MNHEY and CDR2 SVGAGI. CDR3 protein: CASRPGTTADYGYTF. CDR3 nucleotide sequence: TGTGCCAGCAGACCCGGGACCACGGCAGACTATGGCTACACCTTC.

The chain has TRBV2 and TRBJ1-1; no reliable D call. CDR1 and CDR2 (germline): SNHLY, FYNNEI. CDR3 length: 14 residues. V dropped 4 bases and J dropped 0 bases, with 9 bases sitting between them. Here the CDR3 reads CASSVGNMNTEAFF. The CDR3, as DNA: TGTGCCAGCAGTGTGGGCAACATGAACACTGAAGCTTTCTTT.

This clone came up many times. This chain joins TRBV14 and TRBJ2-2, with D perhaps given as TRBD1 or TRBD2 (5 bases each). Between the trimmed V and J ends, which lost 2 bases and 7 bases, there was a span of 11 bases. The CDR3 spans 14 residues. Germline CDR1 is SGHDN and CDR2 is FVKESK. The DNA for the CDR3 is TGTGCCAGCAGCCAACAATGGGACGGCGGGGAGCTGTTTTTT. Translating gives CASSQQWDGGELFF.

This clone was detected only a few times. The sample holds other DNA sequences that translate to the same CDR3. The genes are TRBV29-1 and TRBJ1-1; D perhaps matches TRBD1 (5 bases). V lost 6 bases to trimming and J lost 1 base, with 6 bases between them. CDR3 length: 11 amino acids. The germline CDR1 and CDR2 sequences are SQVTM and ANQGSEA. CDR3 DNA: TGCAGCGTGGGGGAGAACACTGAAGCTTTCTTT. Its protein product is CSVGENTEAFF.

The chain has TRBV13 and TRBJ1-1; no reliable D call. Trimming removed 0 bases from V and 0 bases from J, with 5 bases in between. Germline CDR1 reads PRHDT; CDR2 reads FYEKMQ (reference sequence). This CDR3 spans 14 amino acids. Written as DNA, the CDR3 is TGTGCCAGCAGCTTAGGCCTGGTGAACACTGAAGCTTTCTTT. Its translation is CASSLGLVNTEAFF.

V gene TRBV30 combines with J gene TRBJ2-7; D possibly corresponds to TRBD1 (7 bases). V lost 7 bases and J lost 3, with 13 bases in between. This CDR3 comprises 12 residues. Germline V gene sequence: CDR1 GTSNPN, CDR2 SVGIG (reference sequence). The CDR3 reads CALNRGLYEQYF. CDR3 nucleotides: TGTGCCTTGAACAGGGGACTCTACGAGCAGTACTTC.

The chain has TRBV9 and TRBJ2-3; TRBD2 aligns across 10 bases. CDR1 and CDR2 (germline): SGDLS, YYNGEE. The CDR3 sequence is 16 residues long. V was clipped by 1 base and J by 3 bases; unmatched bases: 5. CDR3 sequence reads: CASSVMSSGGTDTQYF. CDR3 DNA sequence: TGTGCCAGCAGCGTAATGTCTAGCGGGGGAACAGATACGCAGTATTTT. Full variable domain (remainder filled in from reference TRBV9 and TRBJ2-3): DSGVTQTPKHLITATGQRVTLRCSPRSGDLSVYWYQQSLDQGLQFLIQYYNGEERAKGNILERFSAQQFPDLHSELNLSSLELGDSALYFCASSVMSSGGTDTQYFGPGTRLTVL.

The chain couples TRBV7-2 to TRBJ2-7, with 8 bases lining up with TRBD1. Germline V CDR1 and CDR2: SGHTA, FQGNSA. This CDR3 region has 14 residues. J lost 6 bases, V lost 5 bases, and 9 bases had no gene match. DNA for the CDR3: TGTGCCAGCAGCAACCAGGGGGCGGTGCGCGAGCAGTACTTC. Protein sequence: CASSNQGAVREQYF.

In this sample, this clone turned up a few times. Other DNA sequences within the sample encode an identical CDR3. V and J are TRBV29-1 and TRBJ1-2, with unresolved D. Trimming pared 3 bases from V and 8 bases from J, leaving 4 bases between. The CDR3 totals 9 residues. Germline CDR1 SQVTM, CDR2 ANQGSEA. CDR3 loop: CSVDHGYTF. CDR3 nucleotides: TGCAGCGTTGACCACGGCTACACCTTC.

The V call is TRBV30, the J call TRBJ1-6, with D possibly matching TRBD1 (6 bases). The CDR3 spans 15 residues. The V gene lost 0 bases and the J gene lost 10 bases, with 16 bases spanning the gap. Germline V lookup: CDR1 GTSNPN, CDR2 SVGIG (reference sequence). CDR3 DNA: TGTGCCTGGAGTGTACTGACAGGTTCGGGATCACCCCTCCACTTT. Translated: CAWSVLTGSGSPLHF.